This T cell receptor beta chain emerged from a study of blood T cell repertoires in COVID-19. The table came from immunoSEQ multiplex PCR; TCRdb's copy has only in-frame clones and leaves some out. Of roughly 100,000 clones in the sample, 84% were seen once. CDR3 length equals 13 residues. V lost 7 bases to trimming and J lost 3 bases, with 12 bases between them. Germline V CDR1 and CDR2: SQVTM, ANQGSEA. The table lists this clone with many counts. The sequenced material came from peripheral blood. The V gene is TRBV29-1, the J gene TRBJ1-4, with D possibly TRBD1 on 6 matching bases. This TCR was sampled from a man aged 55 to 70 with acute or convalescent COVID-19. CDR3 loop: CSALAGANEKLFF. The DNA of the CDR3 is TGCAGCGCCCTCGCAGGGGCTAATGAAAAACTGTTTTTT.